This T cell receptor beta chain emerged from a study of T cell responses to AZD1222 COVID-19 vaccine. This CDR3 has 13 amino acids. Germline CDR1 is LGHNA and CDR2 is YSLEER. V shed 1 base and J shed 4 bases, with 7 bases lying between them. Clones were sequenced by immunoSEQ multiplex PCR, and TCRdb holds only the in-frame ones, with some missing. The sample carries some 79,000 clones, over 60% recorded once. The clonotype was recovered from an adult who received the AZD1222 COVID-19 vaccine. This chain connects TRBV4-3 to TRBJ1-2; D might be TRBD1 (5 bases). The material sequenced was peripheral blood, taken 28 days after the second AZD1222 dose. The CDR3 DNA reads TGCGCCAGCAGCCAAGGTGACAGCTATGGCTACACCTTC. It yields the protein CASSQGDSYGYTF.